This TCR beta chain originates from a study of beta chain features in type 1 diabetes. Broader study findings: TCRB CDR3 length was moderately but significantly reduced in all four CD4+ subsets of Type 1 diabetes patients.

All of the isolated RNA was reverse transcribed, so expressed TCRB transcripts were sequenced. Only in-frame clones appear in the TCRdb table, and some are missing; sequencing was by immunoSEQ multiplex PCR. The table shows some 700,000 clones, with about an eighth occurring only once. Details on this clone: Its antigen is as yet unknown.

The germline V gene encodes CDR1 SGHVS and CDR2 FNYEAQ. The CDR3 is 17 residues long. After removal of 5 bases from V and 9 bases from J, the junction contained 18 bases not matched to a gene. This TCR came from a man aged 18 to 30 with type 1 diabetes. This chain uses TRBV7-6 with TRBJ2-4; 8 bases line up with TRBD2. Specimen: naive CD4+ T cells from blood. CDR3 nucleotide sequence: TGTGCCAGCAGCCGCACCCCGCCGGGGGGGGGCCCTGGCATTCAGTACTTC. It specifies CASSRTPPGGGPGIQYF.